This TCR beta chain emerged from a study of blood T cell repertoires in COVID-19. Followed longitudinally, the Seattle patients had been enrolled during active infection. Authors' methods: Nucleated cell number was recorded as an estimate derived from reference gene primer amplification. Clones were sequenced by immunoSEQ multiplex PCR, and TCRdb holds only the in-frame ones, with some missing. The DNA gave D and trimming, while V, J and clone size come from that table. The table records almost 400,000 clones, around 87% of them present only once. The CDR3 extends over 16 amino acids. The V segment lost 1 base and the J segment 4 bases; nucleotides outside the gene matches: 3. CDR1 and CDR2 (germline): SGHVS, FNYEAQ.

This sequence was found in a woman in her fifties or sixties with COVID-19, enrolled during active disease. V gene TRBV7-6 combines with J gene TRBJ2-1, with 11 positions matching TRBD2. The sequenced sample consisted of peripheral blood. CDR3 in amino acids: CASSLVASGGYNEQFF. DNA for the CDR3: TGTGCCAGCAGCTTAGTCGCTAGCGGGGGGTACAATGAGCAGTTCTTC.